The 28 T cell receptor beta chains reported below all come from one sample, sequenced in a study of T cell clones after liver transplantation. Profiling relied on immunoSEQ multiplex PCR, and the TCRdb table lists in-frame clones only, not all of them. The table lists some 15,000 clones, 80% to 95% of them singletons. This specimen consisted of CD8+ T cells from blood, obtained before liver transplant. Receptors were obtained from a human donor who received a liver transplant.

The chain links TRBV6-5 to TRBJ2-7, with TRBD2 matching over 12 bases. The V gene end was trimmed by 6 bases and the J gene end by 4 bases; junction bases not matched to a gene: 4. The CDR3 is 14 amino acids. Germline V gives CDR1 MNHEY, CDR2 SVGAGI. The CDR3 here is CASSKGLAGYEQYF. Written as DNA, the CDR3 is TGTGCCAGCAGCAAGGGACTAGCGGGTTACGAGCAGTACTTC.

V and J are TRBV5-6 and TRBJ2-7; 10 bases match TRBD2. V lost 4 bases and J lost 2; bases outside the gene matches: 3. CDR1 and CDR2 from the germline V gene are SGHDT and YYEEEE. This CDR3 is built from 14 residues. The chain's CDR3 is CASSPGLAAYEQYF. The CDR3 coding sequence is TGTGCCAGCAGCCCTGGACTAGCGGCCTACGAGCAGTACTTC.

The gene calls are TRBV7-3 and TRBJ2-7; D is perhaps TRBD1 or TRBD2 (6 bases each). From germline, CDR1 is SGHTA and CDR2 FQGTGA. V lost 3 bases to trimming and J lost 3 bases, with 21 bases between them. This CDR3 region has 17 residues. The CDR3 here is CASSFGFSLKGGYEQYF. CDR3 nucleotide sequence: TGTGCCAGCAGCTTTGGTTTCTCCCTTAAGGGGGGCTACGAGCAGTACTTC.

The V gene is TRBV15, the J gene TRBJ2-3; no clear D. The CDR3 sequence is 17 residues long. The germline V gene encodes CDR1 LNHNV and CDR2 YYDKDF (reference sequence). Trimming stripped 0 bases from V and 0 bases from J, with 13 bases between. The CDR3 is CATSRERGITSTDTQYF. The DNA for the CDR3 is TGTGCCACCAGCAGAGAGCGCGGAATAACTAGCACAGATACGCAGTATTTT.

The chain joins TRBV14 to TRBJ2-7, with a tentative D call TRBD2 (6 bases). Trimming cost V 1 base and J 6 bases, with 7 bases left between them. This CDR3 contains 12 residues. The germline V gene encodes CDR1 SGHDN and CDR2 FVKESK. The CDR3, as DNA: TGTGCCAGCAGCCAAGGGAGGGGCGAGCAGTACTTC. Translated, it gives CASSQGRGEQYF.

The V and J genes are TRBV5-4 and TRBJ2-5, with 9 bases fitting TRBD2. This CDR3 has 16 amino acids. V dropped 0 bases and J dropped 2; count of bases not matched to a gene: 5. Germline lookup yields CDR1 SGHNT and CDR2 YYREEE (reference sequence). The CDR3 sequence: CASSLAETSGQETQYF. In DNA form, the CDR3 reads TGTGCCAGCAGCTTGGCCGAGACTAGCGGACAAGAGACCCAGTACTTC.

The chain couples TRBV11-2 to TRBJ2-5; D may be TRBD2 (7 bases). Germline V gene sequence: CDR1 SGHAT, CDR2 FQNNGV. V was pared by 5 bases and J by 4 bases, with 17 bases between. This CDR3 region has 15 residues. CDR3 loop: CASSIGGTTSETQYF. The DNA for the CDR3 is TGTGCCAGCAGCATCGGGGGGACAACTTCAGAGACCCAGTACTTC.

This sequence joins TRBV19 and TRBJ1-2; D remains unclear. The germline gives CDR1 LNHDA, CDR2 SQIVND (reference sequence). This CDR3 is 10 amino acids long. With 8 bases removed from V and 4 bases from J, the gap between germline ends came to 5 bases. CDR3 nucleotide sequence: TGTGCCAGTTGGGGCTATGGCTACACCTTC. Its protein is CASWGYGYTF.

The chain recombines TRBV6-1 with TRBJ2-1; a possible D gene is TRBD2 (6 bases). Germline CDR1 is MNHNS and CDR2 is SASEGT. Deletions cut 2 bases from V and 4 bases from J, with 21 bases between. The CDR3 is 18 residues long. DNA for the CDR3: TGTGCCAGCAGTGAACGGTGGTTATTGCGGACTAAATACAATGAGCAGTTCTTC. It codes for CASSERWLLRTKYNEQFF.

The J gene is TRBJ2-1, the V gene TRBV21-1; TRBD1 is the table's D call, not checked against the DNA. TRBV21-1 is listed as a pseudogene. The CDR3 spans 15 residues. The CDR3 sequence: CASSSYTRSYNEQFF. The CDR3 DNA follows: TGTGCCAGCAGTTCGTACACCCGCTCCTACAATGAGCAGTTCTTC.

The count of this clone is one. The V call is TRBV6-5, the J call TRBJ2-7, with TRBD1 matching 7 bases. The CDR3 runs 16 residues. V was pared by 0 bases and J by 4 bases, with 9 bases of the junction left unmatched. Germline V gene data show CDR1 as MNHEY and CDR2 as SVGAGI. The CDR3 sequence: CASSYSSGTADYEQYF. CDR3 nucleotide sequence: TGTGCCAGCAGTTACTCATCCGGGACAGCGGATTACGAGCAGTACTTC.

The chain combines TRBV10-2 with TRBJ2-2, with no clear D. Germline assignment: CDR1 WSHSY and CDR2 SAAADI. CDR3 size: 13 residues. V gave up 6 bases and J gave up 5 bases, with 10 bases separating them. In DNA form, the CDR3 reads TGCGCCAGCAGACCAAGTGGGACCGGGGAGCTGTTTTTT. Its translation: CASRPSGTGELFF.

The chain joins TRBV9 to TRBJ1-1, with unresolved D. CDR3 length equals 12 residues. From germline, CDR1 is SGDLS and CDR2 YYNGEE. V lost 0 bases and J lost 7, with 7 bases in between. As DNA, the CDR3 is TGTGCCAGCAGCGTAGGGGTGGGTGAAGCTTTCTTT. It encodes CASSVGVGEAFF.

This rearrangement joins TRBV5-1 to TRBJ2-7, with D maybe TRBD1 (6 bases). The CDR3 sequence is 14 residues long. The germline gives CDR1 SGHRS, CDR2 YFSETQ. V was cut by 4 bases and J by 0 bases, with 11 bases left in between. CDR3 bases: TGCGCCAGCAGCCCATGGGACACCTCCTACGAGCAGTACTTC. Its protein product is CASSPWDTSYEQYF. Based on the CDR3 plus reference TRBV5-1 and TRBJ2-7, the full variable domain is KAGVTQTPRYLIKTRGQQVTLSCSPISGHRSVSWYQQTPGQGLQFLFEYFSETQRNKGNFPGRFSGRQFSNSRSEMNVSTLELGDSALYLCASSPWDTSYEQYFGPGTRLTVT.

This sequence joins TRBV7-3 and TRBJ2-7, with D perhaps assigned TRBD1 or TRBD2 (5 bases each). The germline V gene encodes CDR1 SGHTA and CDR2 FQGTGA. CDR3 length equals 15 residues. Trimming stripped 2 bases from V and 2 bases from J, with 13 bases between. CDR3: CASSLVGDGTYEQYF. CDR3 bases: TGTGCCAGCAGCTTAGTCGGGGACGGCACCTACGAGCAGTACTTC.

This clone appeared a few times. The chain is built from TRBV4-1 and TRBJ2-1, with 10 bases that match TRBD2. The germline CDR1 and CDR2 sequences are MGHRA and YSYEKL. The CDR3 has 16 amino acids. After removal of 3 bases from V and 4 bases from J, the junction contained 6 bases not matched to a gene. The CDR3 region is CASSQELAGLYNEQFF. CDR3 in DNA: TGCGCCAGCAGCCAGGAACTAGCGGGGCTATACAATGAGCAGTTCTTC.

CDR3: CASSAPRGISSDTGELFF. The CDR3 region has the DNA TGTGCCAGCAGCGCCCCTCGGGGTATATCTTCGGACACCGGGGAGCTGTTTTTT. The chain joins TRBV9 to TRBJ2-2; maybe TRBD2 (5 bases). From germline, CDR1 is SGDLS and CDR2 YYNGEE. V was shortened by 3 bases and J by 3 bases, with 21 bases between the two germline ends. The CDR3 extends over 18 amino acids. Combining the CDR3 with reference TRBV9 and TRBJ2-2 gives the whole variable domain DSGVTQTPKHLITATGQRVTLRCSPRSGDLSVYWYQQSLDQGLQFLIQYYNGEERAKGNILERFSAQQFPDLHSELNLSSLELGDSALYFCASSAPRGISSDTGELFFGEGSRLTVL.

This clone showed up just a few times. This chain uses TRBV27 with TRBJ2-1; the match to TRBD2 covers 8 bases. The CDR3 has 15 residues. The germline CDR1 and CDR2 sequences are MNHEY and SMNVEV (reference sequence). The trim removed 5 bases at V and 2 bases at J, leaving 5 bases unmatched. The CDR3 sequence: CASSTAGGTYNEQFF. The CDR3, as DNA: TGTGCCAGCAGTACGGCGGGAGGAACCTACAATGAGCAGTTCTTC.

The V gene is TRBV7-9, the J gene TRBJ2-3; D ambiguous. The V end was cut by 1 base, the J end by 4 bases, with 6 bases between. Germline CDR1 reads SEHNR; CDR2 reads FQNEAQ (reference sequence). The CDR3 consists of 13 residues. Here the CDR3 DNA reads TGTGCCAGCAGCTTAGACGGTGCAGATACGCAGTATTTT. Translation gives CASSLDGADTQYF. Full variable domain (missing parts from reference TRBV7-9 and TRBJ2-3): DTGVSQNPRHKITKRGQNVTFRCDPISEHNRLYWYRQTLGQGPEFLTYFQNEAQLEKSRLLSDRFSAERPKGSFSTLEIQRTEQGDSAMYLCASSLDGADTQYFGPGTRLTVL.

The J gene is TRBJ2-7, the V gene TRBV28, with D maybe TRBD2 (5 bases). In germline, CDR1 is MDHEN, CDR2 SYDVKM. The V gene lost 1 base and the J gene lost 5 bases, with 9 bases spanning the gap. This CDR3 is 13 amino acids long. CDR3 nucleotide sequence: TGTGCCAGCAGTTTATCGGGGTCCGACGAGCAGTACTTC. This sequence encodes CASSLSGSDEQYF.

The CDR3 region has the DNA TGTGCCATCAGTGGGCCGACGGGGGGAGGGGACAATGAGCAGTTCTTC. It yields the protein CAISGPTGGGDNEQFF. This chain links TRBV10-3 with TRBJ2-1; TRBD2 agrees at 7 bases. This CDR3 comprises 16 residues. CDR1 and CDR2 (germline): ENHRY, SYGVKD. V gave up 4 bases and J gave up 5 bases; unmatched junction bases: 11.

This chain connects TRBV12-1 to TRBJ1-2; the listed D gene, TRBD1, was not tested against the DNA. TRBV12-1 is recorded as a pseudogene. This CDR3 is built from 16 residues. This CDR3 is CASSSWGQGERGGYTF. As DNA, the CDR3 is TGTGCCAGCAGCTCATGGGGACAGGGGGAGAGAGGTGGCTACACCTTC.

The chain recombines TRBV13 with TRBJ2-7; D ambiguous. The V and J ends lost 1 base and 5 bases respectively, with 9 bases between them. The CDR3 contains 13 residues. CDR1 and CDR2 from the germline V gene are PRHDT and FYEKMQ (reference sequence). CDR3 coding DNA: TGTGCCAGCAGCTTAGCTAGGTTCAACGAGCAGTACTTC. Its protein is CASSLARFNEQYF.

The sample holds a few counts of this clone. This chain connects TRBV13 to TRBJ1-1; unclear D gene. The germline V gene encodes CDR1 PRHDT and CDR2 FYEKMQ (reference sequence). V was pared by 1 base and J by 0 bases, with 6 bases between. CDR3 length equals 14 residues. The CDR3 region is CASSLAPVNTEAFF. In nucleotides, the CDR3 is TGTGCCAGCAGCTTAGCCCCGGTGAACACTGAAGCTTTCTTT. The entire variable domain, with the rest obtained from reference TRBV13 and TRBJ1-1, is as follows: AAGVIQSPRHLIKEKRETATLKCYPIPRHDTVYWYQQGPGQDPQFLISFYEKMQSDKGSIPDRFSAQQFSDYHSELNMSSLELGDSALYFCASSLAPVNTEAFFGQGTRLTVV.

For the CDR3, the DNA is TGTGCCAGTAGTATGGGATGGCGTCTCAGCACAGATACGCAGTATTTT. As protein: CASSMGWRLSTDTQYF. The chain joins TRBV19 to TRBJ2-3, with D hard to call. The CDR3 consists of 16 residues. CDR1 and CDR2 (germline): LNHDA, SQIVND (reference sequence). Trimming pared 3 bases from V and 0 bases from J, leaving 13 bases between.

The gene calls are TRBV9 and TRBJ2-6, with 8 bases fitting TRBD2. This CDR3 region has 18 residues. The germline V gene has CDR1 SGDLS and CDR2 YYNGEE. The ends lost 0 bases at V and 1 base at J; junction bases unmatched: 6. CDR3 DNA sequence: TGTGCCAGCAGCGTAGCGGGGGGGGCGCCGTCTGGGGCCAACGTCCTGACTTTC. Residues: CASSVAGGAPSGANVLTF.

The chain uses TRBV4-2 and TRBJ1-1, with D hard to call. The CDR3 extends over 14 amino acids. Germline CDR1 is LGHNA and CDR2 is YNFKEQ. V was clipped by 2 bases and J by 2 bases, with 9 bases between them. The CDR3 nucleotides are TGTGCCAGCAGCCAATTGTCAGTTAACACTGAAGCTTTCTTT. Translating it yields CASSQLSVNTEAFF.

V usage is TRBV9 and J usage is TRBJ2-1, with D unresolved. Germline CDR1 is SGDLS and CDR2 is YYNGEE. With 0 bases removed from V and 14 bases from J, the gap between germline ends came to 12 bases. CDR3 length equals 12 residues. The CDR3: CASSVGDGEEFF. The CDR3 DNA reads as TGTGCCAGCAGCGTAGGGGATGGAGAGGAGTTCTTC. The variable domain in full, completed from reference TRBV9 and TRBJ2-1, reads DSGVTQTPKHLITATGQRVTLRCSPRSGDLSVYWYQQSLDQGLQFLIQYYNGEERAKGNILERFSAQQFPDLHSELNLSSLELGDSALYFCASSVGDGEEFFGPGTRLTVL.